A selection of T cell receptor beta chains follows, all from one sample in a study of spatial heterogeneity in lung cancer. From the 5' RACE reads, TCRdb called clonotypes with MiXCR, one entry per CDR3 protein. In the table there are more than 80,000 distinct CDR3 sequences, 10% to 15% of which are singletons. Sequences were derived from PBMCs, sampled at surgery. Receptor source: a male donor with early-stage non-small cell lung cancer. The CDR3 runs from the conserved cysteine through the conserved F or W. The D gene is left open where the match is weak. Clone size is given for some rows only: seen once, a few or many times, or a class if the clone is expanded.

TRBD1	TRBV6-2/TRBV6-3	-	TRBJ2-7	TGTGCCAGCAGTTTACTCCTCTTACCGGGACAGGGGGCCCGGAGCTCCTACGAGCAGTACTTC	CASSLLLLPGQGARSSYEQYF
-	TRBV10-3	many	TRBJ1-6	TGTGCCATCATCGGGCGGGAGACAGATAATAATTCACCCCTCCACTTT	CAIIGRETDNNSPLHF
-	TRBV24-1	-	TRBJ1-4	TGTGCCACCAGTGGAGGCGTTCCGGGCCCTTCTGATGAAAAACTGTTTTTT	CATSGGVPGPSDEKLFF
-	TRBV7-2	many	TRBJ1-2	TGTGCCAGCAGCTTAGCGCTAAACTATGGCTACACCTTC	CASSLALNYGYTF
-	TRBV3-1	few	TRBJ2-3	TGTGCCAGCAGCCGATGGGCCGAGGGGTGGCATTTT	CASSRWAEGWHF
TRBD1	TRBV5-1	many	TRBJ1-2	TGCGCCAGCAGCCCGGGACAGGCCAACTATGGCTACACCTTC	CASSPGQANYGYTF
-	TRBV5-1	-	TRBJ2-7	TGCGCCAGCAGCTTGGCCCTGGGGGTCCACGAGCAGTACTTC	CASSLALGVHEQYF
TRBD1	TRBV5-5	few	TRBJ2-3	TGTGCCAGCAGCTTGGGGCAGGGGGCTGGAGATACGCAGTATTTT	CASSLGQGAGDTQYF
-	TRBV7-2	-	TRBJ2-5	TGTGCCAGCAGTCTGAGCAGGGGGGAAGAGACCCAGTACTTC	CASSLSRGEETQYF
TRBD1	TRBV28	-	TRBJ1-4	TGTGCCAGCAGTCCCTATGGGACAGTTCCAGCAACTAATGAAAAACAGTTTTTT	CASSPYGTVPATNEKQFF
TRBD1	TRBV6-5	-	TRBJ2-6	TGTGCCAGCGGTGTGGGACAGGGGAAGGACTACTCTGGGGCCAACGTCCTGACTTTC	CASGVGQGKDYSGANVLTF
TRBD1	TRBV2	once	TRBJ1-5	TGTGCCACCCAACAGGGGGCAAATCAGCCCCAGCATTTT	CATQQGANQPQHF
TRBD1	TRBV28	-	TRBJ1-1	TGTGCCAGCAGTTTCTTATCCAGGGGGCATACTGAAGCTTTCTTT	CASSFLSRGHTEAFF
-	TRBV6-6	-	TRBJ1-1	TGTGCCAGCAATGACCTGACTCCTAGAGGGACTGAAGCTTTCTTT	CASNDLTPRGTEAFF
-	TRBV5-4	-	TRBJ2-7	TGTGCCAGCAGCTCCTTCGGGGTCTCCTACGAGCAGTACTTC	CASSSFGVSYEQYF
-	TRBV20-1	few	TRBJ2-2	TGCAGTGCTAGAGACAGGGGGGCCGGGGAGCTGTTTTTT	CSARDRGAGELFF
-	TRBV15	many	TRBJ2-6	TGTGCCACCAGTAACGCTGGCTCTGGGGCCAACGTCCTGACTTTC	CATSNAGSGANVLTF
-	TRBV12-3/TRBV12-4	many	TRBJ2-7	TGTGCCAGCAGGATCCGACTAGGAACTGGCACCTACGAGCAGTACTTC	CASRIRLGTGTYEQYF
-	TRBV27	-	TRBJ1-1	TGTGCCAGCGTAAGAACAGGGACGCGGCAAGCTTTCTTT	CASVRTGTRQAFF
TRBD2	TRBV10-3	few	TRBJ2-2	TGTGCCATCAGTGAGATAGCGGGAGGGAGCACCGGGGAGCTGTTTTTT	CAISEIAGGSTGELFF
-	TRBV11-2	-	TRBJ2-2	TGTGCCAGCAGCTTAGCTGGACTAAACACCGGGGAGCTGTTTTTT	CASSLAGLNTGELFF
TRBD1	TRBV29-1	many	TRBJ1-1	TGCAGCGCCCCGGGACAGGGGGCGGACACTGAAGCTTTCTTT	CSAPGQGADTEAFF
TRBD2	TRBV24-1	-	TRBJ2-2	TGTGCCACCAGAGGACTAGCGTCTGACACCGGGGAGCTGTTTTTT	CATRGLASDTGELFF
-	TRBV3-1	few	TRBJ2-1	TGTGCCAGCAGCCAAGAACCGGGAGCCTACAATGAGCAGTTCTTC	CASSQEPGAYNEQFF